The next 18 T cell receptor beta chains were all read from a single sample in a study of shared clonotypes between healthy human individuals. TCRdb's copy holds only in-frame clones and misses some; the assay was immunoSEQ multiplex PCR. This table holds some 690,000 clones, roughly 87% found once. Sequences were obtained from memory CD8+ T cells from PBMCs. The subset denotes: CD45RO+ cells pooled with CCR7-negative TemRA cells. The receptors derive from a man younger than 35 in good health. Some clones in this sample may be carry-over from other donors' samples.

The V gene is TRBV27, the J gene TRBJ2-3; 12 nucleotides agree with TRBD2. The CDR3 has 16 residues. V shed 1 base and J 7 bases; nucleotides not matched to a gene: 6. Germline V gene lookup returns CDR1 MNHEY and CDR2 SMNVEV (reference sequence). The CDR3 DNA reads TGTGCCAGCAGTTTATACTCCCTAGCGGGAGGGAATACGCAGTATTTT. This sequence encodes CASSLYSLAGGNTQYF.

Worth noting for this clone: This CDR3 is also generated by other DNA sequences in the sample. The chain combines TRBV9 with TRBJ1-2; 9 bases map to TRBD1. The ends lost 0 bases at V and 0 bases at J; junction bases unmatched: 0. The CDR3 sequence is 15 residues long. Germline lookup yields CDR1 SGDLS and CDR2 YYNGEE. CDR3: CASSVGQGANYGYTF. CDR3 nucleotides: TGTGCCAGCAGCGTAGGACAGGGGGCTAACTATGGCTACACCTTC.

About this clone: Within the sample, other DNA sequences also encode this same CDR3. This chain uses TRBV28 with TRBJ1-1; D is uncertain. Germline assignment: CDR1 MDHEN and CDR2 SYDVKM. The CDR3 is 14 residues long. The germline V and J ends were trimmed by 1 base and 2 bases, with 8 bases remaining between them. The CDR3 nucleotides are TGTGCCAGCAGTTTATTTCGGGGTAACACTGAAGCTTTCTTT. Translating it yields CASSLFRGNTEAFF.

The V gene is TRBV27, the J gene TRBJ2-1; 7 bases agree with TRBD2. The V gene end was trimmed by 3 bases and the J gene end by 0 bases; junction bases not matched to a gene: 2. This CDR3 is 15 amino acids long. The germline CDR1 and CDR2 sequences are MNHEY and SMNVEV (reference sequence). CDR3 sequence (DNA): TGTGCCAGCAGTTTTGGCGGGAGCTCCTACAATGAGCAGTTCTTC. It yields the protein CASSFGGSSYNEQFF.

The genes are TRBV27 and TRBJ2-1; 9 bases map to TRBD2. Germline assignment: CDR1 MNHEY and CDR2 SMNVEV (reference sequence). The CDR3 is 17 amino acids. V trimming: 6 bases; J trimming: 8 bases; junction bases outside the gene matches: 17. In nucleotides, the CDR3 is TGTGCCAGCAGCCCAGCCCTGGCGCGGGAGGGTCGGGATGAGCAGTTCTTC. Residues: CASSPALAREGRDEQFF.

This chain connects TRBV21-1 to TRBJ2-5. TRBV21-1 is classified as a pseudogene. This CDR3 is built from 15 residues. For the CDR3, the DNA is TGTGCCAGCAGCAAAGTGGTCAGAGTCCAAGAGACCCAGTACTTC. Its translation is CASSKVVRVQETQYF.

V and J are TRBV28 and TRBJ1-5; the match to TRBD1 covers 7 bases. The CDR3 has 14 amino acids. The germline V gene has CDR1 MDHEN and CDR2 SYDVKM. V lost 8 bases to trimming and J lost 6 bases; unmatched junction nucleotides: 10. The CDR3 is CASREQGRVQPQHF. The DNA of the CDR3 is TGTGCCAGCCGCGAACAGGGGCGGGTTCAGCCCCAGCATTTT.

This clone has a handful of counts. The rearrangement links TRBV19 to TRBJ1-1; D might be TRBD1 (5 bases). V gave up 5 bases and J gave up 1 base, with 8 bases separating them. This CDR3 spans 13 amino acids. Germline V gives CDR1 LNHDA, CDR2 SQIVND (reference sequence). The CDR3: CASSSGWNTEAFF. The CDR3 nucleotides are TGTGCCAGTAGTTCAGGGTGGAACACTGAAGCTTTCTTT.

The V gene is TRBV7-3, the J gene TRBJ2-7; 7 nucleotides line up with TRBD2. J gave up 1 base and V 3 bases, and 6 bases lay outside the gene matches. CDR3 length equals 15 residues. Germline V gene lookup returns CDR1 SGHTA and CDR2 FQGTGA. The CDR3 loop reads CASSLSAGPSYEQYF. CDR3 DNA sequence: TGTGCCAGCAGCTTGTCAGCGGGGCCTTCCTACGAGCAGTACTTC.

J is TRBJ2-7 and V is TRBV6-1; 10 nucleotides agree with TRBD2. Germline V gene lookup returns CDR1 MNHNS and CDR2 SASEGT. With V trimmed by 4 bases and J by 2 bases, 2 bases remained unmatched. The CDR3 covers 14 residues. In nucleotides, the CDR3 is TGTGCCAGCAGTGTACTAGCGGGGACCTACGAGCAGTACTTC. Its translation is CASSVLAGTYEQYF.

With respect to this clone: An end of the junction differs from the germline gene, which may be a read error. Other DNA sequences in this specimen translate into the identical CDR3. The V gene is TRBV4-1, the J gene TRBJ1-1, with D hard to call. CDR1 and CDR2 from the germline V gene are MGHRA and YSYEKL. The CDR3 extends over 16 amino acids. Written as DNA, the CDR3 is TGTGCCAGCAGCCAAGCGGGCAGGCCGTTGAACACTGAAGCTTTCTTT. Protein sequence: CASSQAGRPLNTEAFF.

The chain combines TRBV5-1 with TRBJ1-2; D is undetermined. V dropped 1 base and J dropped 4 bases, with 14 bases sitting between them. Germline CDR1 reads SGHRS; CDR2 reads YFSETQ. The CDR3 is 15 residues long. In DNA form, the CDR3 reads TGCGCCAGCAGCTTGTCGGGCAGCCCGAGCTATGGCTACACCTTC. Encoded protein: CASSLSGSPSYGYTF.

The chain recombines TRBV29-1 with TRBJ2-7; maybe TRBD2 (5 bases). V was shortened by 0 bases and J by 4 bases, with 19 bases between the two germline ends. This CDR3 has 16 amino acids. Germline V CDR1 and CDR2: SQVTM, ANQGSEA. The CDR3 bases are TGCAGCGTTGAAGATCCAAAGCCAGAGGGCATTTACGAGCAGTACTTC. Protein sequence: CSVEDPKPEGIYEQYF.

The chain recombines TRBV27 with TRBJ2-4, with D hard to call. CDR3 length: 15 amino acids. V was trimmed by 3 bases and J by 0 bases, leaving 9 bases between them. CDR1 is MNHEY and CDR2 is SMNVEV in the germline V gene (reference sequence). CDR3 sequence (DNA): TGTGCCAGCAGTTTTAGCTCAGTAGCCAAAAACATTCAGTACTTC. Its translation is CASSFSSVAKNIQYF.

CDR3 sequence: CASSSLARNYNEQFF. CDR3 bases: TGTGCCAGCAGCTCACTAGCGAGAAATTACAATGAGCAGTTCTTC. The genes are TRBV11-2 and TRBJ2-1; 7 bases are shared with TRBD2. The CDR3 sequence is 15 residues long. V dropped 4 bases and J dropped 4; count of bases not matched to a gene: 7. From germline, CDR1 is SGHAT and CDR2 FQNNGV.

CDR3 sequence: CASSSPFGSTASSGNTIYF. Here the CDR3 DNA reads TGTGCCAGCAGCTCCCCCTTCGGGTCGACAGCCAGCTCTGGAAACACCATATATTTT. The gene calls are TRBV7-6 and TRBJ1-3; D possibly corresponds to TRBD1 (5 bases). This CDR3 spans 19 amino acids. CDR1 is SGHVS and CDR2 is FNYEAQ in the germline V gene. V gave up 4 bases and J gave up 0 bases, with 22 bases separating them. The whole variable domain, filled in from reference TRBV7-6 and TRBJ1-3, reads GAGVSQSPRYKVTKRGQDVALRCDPISGHVSLYWYRQALGQGPEFLTYFNYEAQQDKSGLPNDRFSAERPEGSISTLTIQRTEQRDSAMYRCASSSPFGSTASSGNTIYFGEGSWLTVV.

The V gene is TRBV7-8, the J gene TRBJ2-2; D perhaps matches TRBD2 (6 bases). CDR3 length equals 15 residues. From germline, CDR1 is SGHVS and CDR2 FQNEAQ. V was cut by 5 bases and J by 5 bases, with 15 bases left in between. DNA for the CDR3: TGTGCCAGCAGCCAGGACTACTCGAGTACCGGGGAGCTGTTTTTT. Translation: CASSQDYSSTGELFF. Supplemented by reference TRBV7-8 and TRBJ2-2, the full variable domain reads GAGVSQSPRYKVAKRGQDVALRCDPISGHVSLFWYQQALGQGPEFLTYFQNEAQLDKSGLPSDRFFAERPEGSVSTLKIQRTQQEDSAVYLCASSQDYSSTGELFFGEGSRLTVL.

V is TRBV19 and J is TRBJ2-7; 8 bases match TRBD2. V was pared by 5 bases and J by 2 bases, with 5 bases of the junction left unmatched. This CDR3 region has 14 residues. The germline V gene has CDR1 LNHDA and CDR2 SQIVND (reference sequence). CDR3 region: CASSFLAGTYEQYF. Here the CDR3 DNA reads TGTGCCAGTAGTTTCTTAGCGGGAACCTACGAGCAGTACTTC. Using reference TRBV19 and TRBJ2-7 for the parts outside the CDR3, the full variable domain is DGGITQSPKYLFRKEGQNVTLSCEQNLNHDAMYWYRQDPGQGLRLIYYSQIVNDFQKGDIAEGYSVSREKKESFPLTVTSAQKNPTAFYLCASSFLAGTYEQYFGPGTRLTVT.